Below are 23 T cell receptor beta chains sequenced from a single sample in a study of identical twins. Using its own MiXCR run on the 5' RACE reads, TCRdb lists one record per CDR3 protein. The sample carries approximately 500,000 distinct CDR3 sequences, 15% recorded once. The same data also went into a second study, on yellow fever vaccine responses in identical twins.

The sample taken for sequencing was CD4+ T cells sorted from blood. These receptors were collected from a woman aged 18-35 years in good health.

The genes are TRBV14 and TRBJ2-7; 11 bases agree with TRBD2. V shed 4 bases and J 0 bases; nucleotides not matched to a gene: 5. The CDR3 length is 16 residues. CDR1 is SGHDN and CDR2 is FVKESK in the germline V gene. CDR3 residues: CASSRLAGHPSYEQYF. The CDR3 bases are TGTGCCAGCAGCCGACTAGCGGGACATCCCTCCTACGAGCAGTACTTC.

This clonotype was detected only a few times. The J gene is TRBJ2-3, the V gene TRBV3-1; D uncertain. The CDR3 has 12 amino acids. CDR1 and CDR2 (germline): LGHDT, YNNKEL (reference sequence). V shed 2 bases and J shed 5 bases, with 5 bases lying between them. The DNA of the CDR3 is TGTGCCAGCAGCCAAAATAGAGATACGCAGTATTTT. Translating it yields CASSQNRDTQYF.

Only a few counts were recorded for this clonotype. The chain is built from TRBV27 and TRBJ2-2; the D gene is possibly TRBD1 (5 bases). This CDR3 is built from 16 residues. Germline V gives CDR1 MNHEY, CDR2 SMNVEV (reference sequence). The ends were cut back, 3 bases at V and 7 bases at J, with 18 bases in the middle. CDR3 in amino acids: CASSFRAPGLNGELFF. CDR3 bases: TGTGCCAGCAGTTTCAGGGCTCCAGGGCTAAACGGGGAGCTGTTTTTT.

The sample holds many counts of this clonotype. The chain carries TRBV5-1 and TRBJ2-3; TRBD2 matches 7 bases. Per the germline V gene, CDR1 is SGHRS and CDR2 is YFSETQ. Trimming at V came to 5 bases and at J to 3 bases, leaving 15 bases not matched to a gene. The CDR3 sequence is 17 residues long. CDR3 sequence: CASRKNPSGLTTDTQYF. The DNA of the CDR3 is TGCGCCAGCAGAAAAAACCCTAGCGGACTAACAACAGATACGCAGTATTTT.

In this sample, this clonotype turned up a few times. The genes are TRBV20-1 and TRBJ2-3; TRBD2 aligns across 10 bases. CDR1 and CDR2 (germline): DFQATT, SNEGSKA (reference sequence). The CDR3 has 14 residues. V shed 6 bases and J 9 bases; nucleotides not matched to a gene: 12. The DNA for the CDR3 is TGCAGTGCCCATACCACTAGCGGGGTTGTGACGCAGTATTTT. This gives the protein CSAHTTSGVVTQYF.

Concerning this clonotype: Compared with germline, one end of the junction differs, possibly owing to a read error. The chain has TRBV4-2 and TRBJ2-1; D assignment may be TRBD1 or TRBD2 (5 bases each). Germline V gene sequence: CDR1 LGHNA, CDR2 YNFKEQ. The CDR3 contains 13 residues. The CDR3 loop reads CASSQDLAVGEIF. The CDR3 coding sequence is TGTGCCAGCAGCCAAGATCTGGCGGTGGGGGAAATCTTC.

This clonotype was observed many times. This chain uses TRBV10-2 with TRBJ2-2; D uncertain. CDR3 length: 11 residues. Germline CDR1 WSHSY, CDR2 SAAADI. The V end lost 2 bases, the J end lost 5 bases, and 0 bases lay between the germline ends. CDR3 nucleotide sequence: TGCGCCAGCAGTGAGACCGGGGAGCTGTTTTTT. This codes for CASSETGELFF.

In its sample, this clonotype was seen a few times. The chain recombines TRBV4-1 with TRBJ1-6; D may be TRBD1 (5 bases). Trimming removed 1 base at V and 9 bases at J, with 13 bases between. Looked up from germline, CDR1 is MGHRA and CDR2 is YSYEKL. This CDR3 spans 15 amino acids. The chain's CDR3 is CASSQVGQGGSPLHF. CDR3 coding DNA: TGCGCCAGCAGCCAAGTAGGCCAGGGAGGTTCACCCCTCCACTTT.

CDR3 DNA: TGTGCCAGCAGTGTAGGTCTAGTCGGGGTCGGGAAGACCCAGTACTTC. This encodes CASSVGLVGVGKTQYF. The chain links TRBV2 to TRBJ2-5; D possibly corresponds to TRBD2 (5 bases). V gave up 4 bases and J gave up 6 bases, with 21 bases separating them. CDR1 and CDR2 (germline): SNHLY, FYNNEI. The CDR3 extends over 16 amino acids.

Only one count was recorded for this clonotype. The genes are TRBV7-8 and TRBJ2-5; weak D call: TRBD2 (5 bases). Germline assignment: CDR1 SGHVS and CDR2 FQNEAQ. This CDR3 comprises 13 residues. Trimming took off 2 bases at V and 7 bases at J, with 11 bases between the two ends. This chain's CDR3 is CASSLRGMGTQYF. The CDR3 DNA is TGTGCCAGCAGCTTACGAGGGATGGGGACCCAGTACTTC.

V usage is TRBV10-3 and J usage is TRBJ1-6, with D tentatively TRBD1 (5 bases). V was clipped by 10 bases and J by 4 bases, with 17 bases between them. Germline CDR1 reads ENHRY; CDR2 reads SYGVKD. The CDR3 totals 15 residues. Written as DNA, the CDR3 is TGTGCCACTCGGATGGTGGGGGAGTATAATTCACCCCTCCACTTT. Amino acids: CATRMVGEYNSPLHF.

The chain recombines TRBV4-1 with TRBJ2-3; 7 nucleotides match TRBD2. The CDR3 length is 17 residues. The ends lost 3 bases at V and 1 base at J; junction bases unmatched: 10. Germline CDR1 is MGHRA and CDR2 is YSYEKL. The chain's CDR3 is CASSHISSGLRTDTQYF. The CDR3 region has the DNA TGCGCCAGCAGCCACATCTCTAGCGGACTCCGCACAGATACGCAGTATTTT.

This clonotype was seen only a few times. The chain links TRBV5-6 to TRBJ2-3, with D hard to call. The germline CDR1 and CDR2 sequences are SGHDT and YYEEEE. The length of the CDR3 is 14 residues. Trimming cost V 1 base and J 5 bases, with 11 bases left between them. The CDR3 reads CASSLLGSVDTQYF. CDR3 coding DNA: TGTGCCAGCAGCTTGTTGGGCAGCGTAGATACGCAGTATTTT.

V usage is TRBV29-1 and J usage is TRBJ1-1; 7 bases line up with TRBD1. Trimming at V came to 0 bases and at J to 1 base, leaving 2 bases not matched to a gene. CDR3 length: 14 amino acids. Germline CDR1 is SQVTM and CDR2 is ANQGSEA. The chain's CDR3 is CSVEDWTGNTEAFF. CDR3 nucleotide sequence: TGCAGCGTTGAAGATTGGACAGGGAACACTGAAGCTTTCTTT.

The V and J genes are TRBV5-6 and TRBJ1-5; D remains unclear. The CDR3 covers 14 residues. Trimming took off 1 base at V and 4 bases at J, with 9 bases between the two ends. The germline gives CDR1 SGHDT, CDR2 YYEEEE. The CDR3 nucleotides are TGTGCCAGCAGCTTGTCCAGCGTGAATCAGCCCCAGCATTTT. It specifies CASSLSSVNQPQHF. Drawing the rest from reference TRBV5-6 and TRBJ1-5, the complete variable domain is DAGVTQSPTHLIKTRGQQVTLRCSPKSGHDTVSWYQQALGQGPQFIFQYYEEEERQRGNFPDRFSGHQFPNYSSELNVNALLLGDSALYLCASSLSSVNQPQHFGDGTRLSIL.

This CDR3 reads CATSRSVGGTEEKLFF. In DNA, the CDR3 is TGTGCCACCAGCAGATCCGTCGGGGGTACGGAGGAAAAACTGTTTTTT. The rearrangement links TRBV15 to TRBJ1-4; D is possibly TRBD1 (5 bases). Germline CDR1 LNHNV, CDR2 YYDKDF (reference sequence). This CDR3 has 16 residues. V gave up 2 bases and J gave up 8 bases, with 18 bases separating them.

This clonotype was detected a few times. The J gene is TRBJ2-1, the V gene TRBV14; no definite D call. CDR3 length: 16 amino acids. The germline gives CDR1 SGHDN, CDR2 FVKESK. With 1 base removed from V and 8 bases from J, the gap between germline ends came to 18 bases. CDR3 in amino acids: CASSQVWTYHLHEQFF. CDR3 in DNA: TGTGCCAGCAGCCAAGTTTGGACCTACCACCTCCATGAGCAGTTCTTC.

The CDR3 coding sequence is TGTGCCAGCAGTTACTCCGAGGGACAGATCAACACCGGGGAGCTGTTTTTT. Residues: CASSYSEGQINTGELFF. The chain is built from TRBV6-5 and TRBJ2-2, with TRBD1 matching 7 bases. Germline lookup yields CDR1 MNHEY and CDR2 SVGAGI. V lost 0 bases, J lost 2 bases, and 6 bases stayed unmatched. CDR3 length: 17 residues.

This rearrangement joins TRBV12-3 or TRBV12-4 to TRBJ1-2; 7 nucleotides match TRBD1. With 3 bases clipped from V and 6 bases from J, the junction kept 4 bases outside the gene matches. This CDR3 is 13 amino acids long. The chain's CDR3 is CASSLTGTDGYTF. The CDR3 coding sequence is TGTGCCAGCAGTTTGACAGGGACTGATGGCTACACCTTC.

This clonotype showed up just a few times. The V and J genes are TRBV28 and TRBJ2-7, with D unresolved. Looked up from germline, CDR1 is MDHEN and CDR2 is SYDVKM. The V and J ends lost 6 bases and 1 base respectively, with 7 bases between them. This CDR3 spans 12 amino acids. CDR3 sequence: CASSSLSYEQYV. The DNA for the CDR3 is TGTGCCAGCAGCTCCCTTTCCTACGAGCAGTACGTC.

The chain uses TRBV20-1 and TRBJ2-7, with TRBD2 matching over 7 bases. CDR1 is DFQATT and CDR2 is SNEGSKA in the germline V gene (reference sequence). The CDR3 sequence is 14 residues long. Trimming at V came to 1 base and at J to 5 bases, leaving 8 bases not matched to a gene. In DNA form, the CDR3 reads TGCAGTGCTAGAGGTGGGGAGGGCCTCCACGAGCAGTACTTC. This codes for CSARGGEGLHEQYF.

V is TRBV11-2 and J is TRBJ2-3; 13 nucleotides match TRBD2. Germline loops: CDR1 SGHAT, CDR2 FQNNGV. The V gene end was trimmed by 5 bases and the J gene end by 2 bases; junction bases not matched to a gene: 13. The CDR3 is made up of 19 amino acids. DNA of the CDR3: TGTGCCAGCAGCAGCCGACGTAAGACTAGCGGGGGGACCACAGATACGCAGTATTTT. Protein: CASSSRRKTSGGTTDTQYF.

The chain employs TRBV20-1 and TRBJ1-2; 7 nucleotides match TRBD1. CDR1 DFQATT and CDR2 SNEGSKA come from the germline V gene (reference sequence). This CDR3 contains 14 residues. The V gene end was trimmed by 3 bases and the J gene end by 4 bases; junction bases not matched to a gene: 8. In nucleotides, the CDR3 is TGCAGTGCTAGTCGAGGGGGCACAGGCTATGGCTACACCTTC. It yields the protein CSASRGGTGYGYTF.